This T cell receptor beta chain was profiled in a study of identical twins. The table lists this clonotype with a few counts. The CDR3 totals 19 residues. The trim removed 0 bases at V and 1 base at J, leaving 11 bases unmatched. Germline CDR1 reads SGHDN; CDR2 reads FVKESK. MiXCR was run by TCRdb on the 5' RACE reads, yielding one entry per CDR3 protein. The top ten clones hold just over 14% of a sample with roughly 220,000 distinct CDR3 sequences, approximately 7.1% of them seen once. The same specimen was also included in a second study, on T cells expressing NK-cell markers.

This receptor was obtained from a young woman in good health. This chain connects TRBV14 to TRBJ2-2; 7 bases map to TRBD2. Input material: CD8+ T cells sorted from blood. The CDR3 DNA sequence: TGTGCCAGCAGCCAAGATACTATGGGCGGGGGTTGGAACACCGGGGAGCTGTTTTTT. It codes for CASSQDTMGGGWNTGELFF.